This note documents a single T cell receptor beta chain sequence. The specificity of this receptor is unknown. No per-base quality is available; no much larger clone lies one base away. CDR1 and CDR2, looked up from the germline V gene, are SNHLY and FYNNEI. Spanning cysteine to phenylalanine, the CDR3 consists of 14 amino acids. Left in the record is the CDR3 DNA by itself, 42 bases read in frame from the first base. After removal of 7 bases from V and 5 bases from J, the junction retains 10 bases not matched to a gene. This entry is derived from a study of cytomegalovirus exposure and HLA in healthy donors (dated 2017 in TCRdb). Turning to the overall study: In an earlier analysis of 550 to 750 of the donors, 276 Gb of sequence data and 117 million unique TCR beta sequences from 150 million to 200 million T cells were reported. To predict cytomegalovirus infection status, the study brought together high-throughput TCR immunosequencing, statistical association of individual TCRs with disease status, and machine learning. All discovery cohort repertoires had been generated on a single sequencing platform. The genetic ancestry cluster associated with self-reported Caucasian donors included about 84% of the roughly 380 genotyped donors. Donor age, sex, ethnicity and CMV serostatus were compiled alongside the repertoire data. To decide whether each TCR beta V gene segment behaved as functional or pseudogenic, an earlier analysis of some 570 of the donors relied on high-throughput TCR beta sequencing. Using immunosequencing, the study profiled T cell repertoires from 550 to 750 subjects and related those repertoires to cytomegalovirus serostatus. On average, 235,054 unique TCR beta nucleotide sequences were sequenced per donor among a few hundred genotyped donors of the cohort, with around 19% of those sequences being non-productive. Because of strong linkage in the cohort, roughly five DR-DQ haplotypes were treated as single units for association and clustering. A later analysis re-analyzed previously published TCR beta repertoires from roughly 690 donors and added high-resolution HLA genotyping to study TCR occurrence patterns. An early release covering roughly 600 HLA-typed donors comprised roughly 300 gigabases of sequencing data and tens of millions of unique TCR sequences. In the later analysis, no new phenotypic data were used to find candidate immune exposures; instead, reliance was placed on TCR beta sequences and their occurrence across donors. The aim of the study was to test whether cataloging public T cell receptors could identify signatures of past pathogen exposure. Typing coverage differed by locus: A, B, C, DRB1 and DQB1 were typed in roughly 620-630 donors, DQA1 in approximately 520, DPA1 in roughly 590, and DPB1 in approximately 450. Along with the roughly 670-subject first cohort, a separate validation cohort of over a hundred different subjects was used. Genome-wide SNP genotypes for about 65% of the roughly 670 donors were used in a later genetic analysis, which treated that subset as a discovery cohort. HLA typing included class I and class II loci at four-digit resolution.

Here is what the overall study found, with its caveats: Because HLA typing was missing for some donors at each locus, association tests included only the typed subset. Cytomegalovirus status was reported to be diagnosed by the classifier with high specificity and sensitivity in both the original and validation cohorts. Correlated functional status among segregating V segments might reflect linkage disequilibrium, but an unknown experimental factor could not be ruled out. Broadly in line with IMGT annotations, most TCR beta V segments showed up in productive rearrangements about 87% or about 30% of the time in an earlier analysis of 587 of the donors. At a false discovery rate of 0.05, a later analysis linked 16,000 or so TCR beta sequences to specific HLA alleles. Presence/absence analyses assumed roughly uniform sequencing depth across donors, an assumption that may not hold. In a later analysis, TCR association rates were found to vary across HLA loci, with the most associated TCRs seen for DRB1 alleles and the fewest for HLA-C alleles. A total of 150 to 200 TCR beta chains were listed by the study as associated with cytomegalovirus. A further reported finding was that TCR beta sequences accurately predicted the HLA-A and HLA-B alleles for most subjects in the first cohort. CMV serostatus was the only immune exposure information available for the cohort. Most CMV-associated TCR beta chains appeared to be HLA-restricted in a later analysis, and the HLA associations seemed to be driven largely by CMV exposure. In a later genetic analysis, a missense DCLRE1C variant was associated with V-gene and J-gene trimming of TCR beta chains, and the association was replicated in an independent cohort. In vitro tests confirmed that a few of the cytomegalovirus-associated TCR beta chains recognize cytomegalovirus antigens. A group of highly shared sequence variants was considered likely to be a technical artifact of the sequencing pipeline. The authors suggested that the approach could potentially be extended to other disease states and immunological phenotypes. Compared with equally common non-associated chains, HLA-associated TCR beta chains in a later analysis were more clonally expanded and had lower generation probabilities. Because counts were too low, some 17 rarely observed V segments, including chromosome 9 orphons, were excluded from the earlier analysis of several hundred of the donors. In a later genetic analysis, fewer N-insertions in productive TCRs were reported among donors in an Asian-associated ancestry cluster than the approximately 670-donor mean. When HLA alleles, especially DR and DQ, strongly co-occurred, attributing TCR associations to individual alleles was difficult. Some IMGT-functional V segments, including TRBV6-2 and TRBV6-3, could not be distinguished by the 87-base-pair reads and were therefore excluded. Most TCR sequences were seen in very few donors, while some public TCRs were found in many individuals. According to a later analysis, parvovirus B19, influenza, CMV and Epstein-Barr virus appeared linked to several top co-occurrence clusters. In this cohort, only TCR beta chains were sequenced, and detectable features were limited by the absence of alpha or paired-chain data.

Libraries were constructed by the immunoSEQ multiplex PCR assay. For the multiplex PCR, a mixture combining 60 forward primers for TCR Vbeta segments and 13 reverse primers for TCR Jbeta segments was used. A multiplex PCR assay on genomic DNA amplified the CDR3 region of rearranged TCR beta genes. The Illumina HiSeq System was used to sequence the amplified TCR beta libraries as 87-base-pair reads. Under the source paper's analysis protocol: A later analysis counted about 76 million unique TCR beta chains across the roughly 700 repertoires, and roughly 10 million of these chains were shared by at least two donors. A nearest-neighbor algorithm error-corrected the raw reads and collapsed the reads into unique sequences, merging closely related sequences to remove PCR and sequencing errors. Alignment of CDR3 sequences to IMGT reference sequences was used to assign V, D and J gene segments. For a sequence to be retained, at least a six-nucleotide match to both a V gene segment and a J gene segment was required. A rearrangement was called productive if the CDR3 had no stop codons and remained in frame with V and J, and every other rearrangement was called non-productive. Following IMGT convention, CDR3 was defined as the stretch from the second conserved V-encoded cysteine up to the conserved J-encoded phenylalanine. The earlier analysis of about 500 of the donors excluded sequences that lacked an unambiguous match to a single V gene segment. An earlier analysis of fewer than 650 of the donors classified V segments as functional when productive rearrangements were above 56.7% and as segregating when the standard deviation between donors was above 5%. To diagnose cytomegalovirus status from the catalog of TCR beta chain sequences, a statistical classification framework was built. In a later analysis, V and J genes were assigned by comparing TCR nucleotide sequences against IMGT/GENE-DB human TR gene sequences. In a later analysis, CDR3 sequences and most-parsimonious VDJ recombination scenarios were assigned using the TCRdist pipeline. In a later analysis, each TCR beta chain was defined by its CDR3 amino acid sequence together with its V-gene family, and reads without a unique V-gene family were excluded. To address suspected cross-contamination and a sequencing artifact, a later analysis removed roughly 640 highly shared, low-generation-probability nucleotide sequences. In a later analysis, a clonal expansion index for each public chain was calculated from normalized within-repertoire ranks of inferred template counts. In a later analysis, generation probabilities were computed with a VDJ recombination model fitted to out-of-frame rearrangements, and the resulting probabilities were checked against IGoR. A later analysis scored TCR-TCR, TCR-HLA and TCR-CMV co-occurrence with hypergeometric tests, applying a repertoire-size bias correction to TCR pairs. In a later analysis, false discovery rates were estimated by permuting HLA or CMV assignments 20 times. In a later analysis, co-occurring TCRs were grouped using DBSCAN, and TCRdist sequence similarity was added for clustering within HLA-allele-positive subsets. Repertoires with fewer than 30,000 or more than 120,000 public chains were left out of co-occurrence clustering, as were about 5 repertoires with anomalous nucleotide sharing. TCRdb's version of the immuneACCESS table is confined to in-frame rearrangements and falls short of the full clone set. An unresolved V gene accounts for under half of the shortfall where checked; the remainder is of unknown origin. V, J and clone size are taken as reported in that table, and D and trimming were inferred from the DNA itself. In all, the sample holds about 160,000 clones, and 60% to 80% of those were seen once. Together, the top ten hold 8.5% to 10% of the sample.

In total, 500 to 700 healthy bone marrow donors made up the cohort. All cohort members were sampled while nominally healthy, although unrecorded immune exposures were likely present. The donor tested CMV seropositive and was one of the 289 seropositive cohort members. Every donor gave a peripheral blood sample, and the peripheral blood mononuclear cells from that sample were used for TCR beta sequencing. The Qiagen DNeasy Blood Extraction Kit was used to extract genomic DNA from the blood cell samples. The sequenced sample consisted of PBMCs. This clonotype was obtained from a man between 18 and 29 years old in good health and CMV-seropositive. The rearrangement combines TRBV2 with TRBJ2-7, with 8 bases matching TRBD1. The bases are TGTGCCAGCACCGGGACAGGTCCGGTGGACGAGCAGTACTTC. This sequence encodes CASTGTGPVDEQYF.